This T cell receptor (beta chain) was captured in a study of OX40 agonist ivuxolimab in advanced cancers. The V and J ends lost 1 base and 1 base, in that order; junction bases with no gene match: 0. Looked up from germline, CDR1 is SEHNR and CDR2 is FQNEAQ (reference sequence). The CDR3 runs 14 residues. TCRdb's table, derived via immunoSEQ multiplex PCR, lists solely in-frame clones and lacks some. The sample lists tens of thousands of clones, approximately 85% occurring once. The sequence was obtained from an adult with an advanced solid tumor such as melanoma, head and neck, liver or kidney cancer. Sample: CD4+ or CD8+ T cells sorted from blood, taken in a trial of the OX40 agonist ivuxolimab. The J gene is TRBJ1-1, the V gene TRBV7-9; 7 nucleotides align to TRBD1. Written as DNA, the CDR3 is TGTGCCAGCAGCTTAGGGACAGGGAACACTGAAGCTTTCTTT. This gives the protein CASSLGTGNTEAFF.